The 24 T cell receptor beta chains reported below all come from one sample, sequenced in a study of shared clonotypes between healthy human individuals. Using immunoSEQ multiplex PCR, the repertoire was profiled, and TCRdb retains in-frame clones only, with some absent. The data hold 2 million to 3 million clones, with approximately 94% observed a single time. The sequenced material came from naive CD4+ T cells from PBMCs. Noted subset: CD45RA+ positively selected. These receptors all stem from a man aged 18 to 29 in good health. Some clones in this sample may be carry-over from other donors' samples.

This sequence joins TRBV7-2 and TRBJ2-7, with TRBD1 matching 11 bases. The ends lost 5 bases at V and 0 bases at J; junction bases unmatched: 6. Germline-derived CDR1 and CDR2 are SGHTA and FQGNSA. CDR3 length: 16 amino acids. CDR3 DNA sequence: TGTGCCAGCAGCCCAACCGGGACAGGGGGCTCCTACGAGCAGTACTTC. Its protein is CASSPTGTGGSYEQYF. The whole variable domain, remainder taken from reference TRBV7-2 and TRBJ2-7, is GAGVSQSPSNKVTEKGKDVELRCDPISGHTALYWYRQSLGQGLEFLIYFQGNSAPDKSGLPSDRFSAERTGGSVSTLTIQRTQQEDSAVYLCASSPTGTGGSYEQYFGPGTRLTVT.

The V and J genes are TRBV9 and TRBJ2-2; tentatively, D is TRBD1 (7 bases). Germline CDR1 SGDLS, CDR2 YYNGEE. Trimming removed 4 bases from V and 4 bases from J, with 14 bases in between. This CDR3 comprises 15 residues. In nucleotides, the CDR3 is TGTGCCAGCAGCCCGCCCCAGGGGGGCACCGGGGAGCTGTTTTTT. It translates to CASSPPQGGTGELFF.

A single count supports this clone. The chain uses TRBV7-9 and TRBJ1-4; no reliable D call. Between the trimmed V and J ends, which lost 4 bases and 0 bases, there was a span of 9 bases. Germline V gives CDR1 SEHNR, CDR2 FQNEAQ (reference sequence). The CDR3 runs 15 residues. CDR3 in DNA: TGTGCCAGCAGCTCGAGGACGCCAACTAATGAAAAACTGTTTTTT. Encoded protein: CASSSRTPTNEKLFF.

CDR3 nucleotides: TGCGCCAGCAGTGATCTCGGCAGGGCTTACACAGATACGCAGTATTTT. This codes for CASSDLGRAYTDTQYF. The V and J genes are TRBV5-1 and TRBJ2-3; TRBD1 is a possible D gene (5 bases). The germline V gene encodes CDR1 SGHRS and CDR2 YFSETQ. The V end was cut by 5 bases, the J end by 2 bases, with 18 bases between. This CDR3 has 16 residues.

The chain has TRBV7-8 and TRBJ2-3; D not certain. Germline V lookup: CDR1 SGHVS, CDR2 FQNEAQ. CDR3 length equals 15 residues. V was clipped by 1 base and J by 0 bases, with 8 bases between them. CDR3 sequence: CASSLELSSTDTQYF. CDR3 nucleotides: TGTGCCAGCAGCTTAGAGCTTTCTAGCACAGATACGCAGTATTTT. Full variable domain (remainder filled in from reference TRBV7-8 and TRBJ2-3): GAGVSQSPRYKVAKRGQDVALRCDPISGHVSLFWYQQALGQGPEFLTYFQNEAQLDKSGLPSDRFFAERPEGSVSTLKIQRTQQEDSAVYLCASSLELSSTDTQYFGPGTRLTVL.

This clone was detected a few times. The chain's CDR3 is CSARLYTEAFF. In DNA form, the CDR3 reads TGCAGTGCTAGGCTGTACACTGAAGCTTTCTTT. This chain joins TRBV20-1 and TRBJ1-1; D not certain. Germline V gene data show CDR1 as DFQATT and CDR2 as SNEGSKA (reference sequence). The CDR3 length is 11 residues. V lost 3 bases and J lost 3, with 5 bases in between.

V and J are TRBV2 and TRBJ1-1, with D possibly TRBD1 on 6 matching bases. The CDR3 runs to 13 residues. V shed 6 bases and J shed 1 base, with 9 bases lying between them. Per germline, CDR1 SNHLY and CDR2 FYNNEI. The CDR3 region has the DNA TGTGCCAGCAGGGGGGACAAGAACACTGAAGCTTTCTTT. Amino acid sequence: CASRGDKNTEAFF.

As regards this clone: The identical CDR3 is also encoded by other nucleotide sequences in the sample. V usage is TRBV2 and J usage is TRBJ2-7, with TRBD1 identical over 8 bases. This CDR3 has 12 residues. Germline lookup yields CDR1 SNHLY and CDR2 FYNNEI. V lost 11 bases and J lost 1; bases outside the gene matches: 4. CDR3 DNA sequence: TGTGCCGGCGGACAGGGTTCCTACGAGCAGTACTTC. Its translation is CAGGQGSYEQYF. Full variable domain (outside the CDR3, taken from reference TRBV2 and TRBJ2-7): EPEVTQTPSHQVTQMGQEVILRCVPISNHLYFYWYRQILGQKVEFLVSFYNNEISEKSEIFDDQFSVERPDGSNFTLKIRSTKLEDSAMYFCAGGQGSYEQYFGPGTRLTVT.

Points on this clone: Other DNA variants within this sample encode the same CDR3. V usage is TRBV28 and J usage is TRBJ1-4; the match to TRBD1 covers 7 bases. After removal of 3 bases from V and 8 bases from J, the junction contained 6 bases not matched to a gene. This CDR3 spans 14 amino acids. CDR1 is MDHEN and CDR2 is SYDVKM in the germline V gene. The CDR3 nucleotides read TGTGCCAGCAGTTTCCGACAGGGTAGGGAAAAACTGTTTTTT. Its translation: CASSFRQGREKLFF.

In the case of this clone: Other DNA sequences in this specimen translate into the identical CDR3. The V gene is TRBV5-1, the J gene TRBJ2-7; 9 positions match TRBD1. Germline V gene data show CDR1 as SGHRS and CDR2 as YFSETQ. V lost 2 bases and J lost 1; bases outside the gene matches: 1. The CDR3 totals 14 residues. CDR3 sequence reads: CASSLGQGSYEQYF. CDR3 nucleotide sequence: TGCGCCAGCAGCTTAGGACAGGGGTCCTACGAGCAGTACTTC. The full variable domain, completed using reference TRBV5-1 and TRBJ2-7, is KAGVTQTPRYLIKTRGQQVTLSCSPISGHRSVSWYQQTPGQGLQFLFEYFSETQRNKGNFPGRFSGRQFSNSRSEMNVSTLELGDSALYLCASSLGQGSYEQYFGPGTRLTVT.

In DNA form, the CDR3 reads TGTGCCAGCCGCGGGTTCACCTACGAGCAGTACTTC. This sequence encodes CASRGFTYEQYF. The chain couples TRBV21-1 to TRBJ2-7; TRBD2, the table's D call, was not compared with the DNA. TRBV21-1 is noted as a pseudogene. The CDR3 spans 12 residues.

V gene TRBV28 combines with J gene TRBJ2-3, with D tentatively TRBD2 (6 bases). The CDR3 extends over 16 amino acids. Germline values: CDR1 MDHEN, CDR2 SYDVKM. The V and J ends lost 5 bases and 0 bases respectively, with 15 bases between them. Here the CDR3 reads CASSRPRGSSTDTQYF. The CDR3 DNA reads TGTGCCAGCAGTCGTCCGCGGGGTTCTAGCACAGATACGCAGTATTTT.

The chain recombines TRBV28 with TRBJ2-1, with D possibly matching TRBD2 (6 bases). V lost 2 bases, J lost 9 bases, and 8 bases lay in between. The CDR3 is 12 residues long. Germline V gene lookup returns CDR1 MDHEN and CDR2 SYDVKM. DNA of the CDR3: TGTGCCAGCAGTTTAGAGGGAGGTGAGCAGTTCTTC. Translated: CASSLEGGEQFF.

CDR3 region: CASSIAGTESEAFF. In DNA form, the CDR3 reads TGTGCCAGTAGTATAGCTGGGACAGAGAGTGAAGCTTTCTTT. The chain recombines TRBV19 with TRBJ1-1, with TRBD1 identical over 7 bases. The CDR3 is 14 amino acids. J was trimmed by 7 bases and V by 1 base; bases with no gene match: 6. CDR1 LNHDA and CDR2 SQIVND come from the germline V gene (reference sequence).

The V and J genes are TRBV5-4 and TRBJ2-2; the match to TRBD1 covers 11 bases. The ends lost 4 bases at V and 6 bases at J; junction bases unmatched: 11. The length of the CDR3 is 17 residues. CDR1 and CDR2 (germline): SGHNT, YYREEE (reference sequence). The CDR3 DNA sequence: TGTGCCAGCAGCAAACCAGAGGGACAGGGGGTTCCCGGGGAGCTGTTTTTT. It encodes CASSKPEGQGVPGELFF.

This clone was seen just once. J is TRBJ1-4 and V is TRBV2; 7 bases are shared with TRBD1. Trimming removed 5 bases from V and 6 bases from J; junction bases left unmatched: 9. The CDR3 totals 15 residues. Per the germline V gene, CDR1 is SNHLY and CDR2 is FYNNEI. The CDR3 nucleotides are TGTGCCAGCAGTCTCAGGGGGGACGGCTATGAAAAACTGTTTTTT. Translated: CASSLRGDGYEKLFF.

The rearrangement joins TRBV6-1 to TRBJ2-2; a weak D match, TRBD2 (5 bases). Between the trimmed V and J ends, which lost 7 bases and 0 bases, there was a span of 9 bases. Germline CDR1 MNHNS, CDR2 SASEGT. The CDR3 length is 14 residues. DNA of the CDR3: TGTGCCAGCAACGGGAACCCGAACACCGGGGAGCTGTTTTTT. Amino acid sequence: CASNGNPNTGELFF.

This rearrangement joins TRBV11-2 to TRBJ1-3; D is ambiguous. The germline gives CDR1 SGHAT, CDR2 FQNNGV. CDR3 length: 14 residues. V gave up 3 bases and J gave up 4 bases, with 10 bases separating them. CDR3 protein: CASSFVPAGNTIYF. The CDR3 DNA reads as TGTGCCAGCAGCTTTGTCCCTGCCGGAAACACCATATATTTT.

The chain combines TRBV29-1 with TRBJ2-1; D not resolved. This CDR3 region has 12 residues. Trimming stripped 0 bases from V and 13 bases from J, with 13 bases between. The germline V gene has CDR1 SQVTM and CDR2 ANQGSEA. CDR3 DNA sequence: TGCAGCGTTGAAGATGCCTTCCGGTCCCAGTTCTTC. Its translation: CSVEDAFRSQFF.

With regard to this clone: Other DNA sequences in the sample encode the same CDR3. The chain combines TRBV28 with TRBJ1-2; TRBD1 matches 7 bases. The J segment lost 7 bases and the V segment lost 6 bases, leaving 5 bases of the junction unmatched. The CDR3 loop spans 12 amino acids. Germline V gene sequence: CDR1 MDHEN, CDR2 SYDVKM. CDR3 nucleotide sequence: TGTGCCAGCAGCCGTACAGGGGCTGGCTACACCTTC. This gives the protein CASSRTGAGYTF.

J is TRBJ2-5 and V is TRBV5-1; a possible D gene is TRBD1 (7 bases). Germline lookup yields CDR1 SGHRS and CDR2 YFSETQ. This CDR3 comprises 16 residues. Trimming cost V 0 bases and J 0 bases, with 12 bases left between them. This chain's CDR3 is CASSLEGGQYQETQYF. The CDR3 nucleotides read TGCGCCAGCAGCTTGGAGGGGGGACAGTACCAAGAGACCCAGTACTTC.

The chain carries TRBV2 and TRBJ2-5; no definite D call. Per germline, CDR1 SNHLY and CDR2 FYNNEI. V lost 1 base and J 4 bases, leaving 4 bases between the germline ends. The CDR3 length is 12 residues. This CDR3 is CASSEEGETQYF. The CDR3 DNA reads as TGTGCCAGCAGTGAAGAGGGAGAGACCCAGTACTTC. Supplemented by reference TRBV2 and TRBJ2-5, the full variable domain reads EPEVTQTPSHQVTQMGQEVILRCVPISNHLYFYWYRQILGQKVEFLVSFYNNEISEKSEIFDDQFSVERPDGSNFTLKIRSTKLEDSAMYFCASSEEGETQYFGPGTRLLVL.

The chain is built from TRBV7-9 and TRBJ2-7; 8 bases agree with TRBD2. Germline V gives CDR1 SEHNR, CDR2 FQNEAQ (reference sequence). This CDR3 contains 14 residues. V trimming: 5 bases; J trimming: 6 bases; junction bases outside the gene matches: 9. Written as DNA, the CDR3 is TGTGCCAGCAGCACCCCGGCGGGGGGCGGCGAGCAGTACTTC. This encodes CASSTPAGGGEQYF.

The CDR3 loop is CASSLLAGVGETQYF. In DNA, the CDR3 is TGTGCCAGCAGCCTACTAGCGGGAGTCGGGGAGACCCAGTACTTC. The chain carries TRBV14 and TRBJ2-5, with 11 bases aligning to TRBD2. This CDR3 contains 15 residues. The V and J ends lost 4 bases and 5 bases, in that order; junction bases with no gene match: 6. CDR1 and CDR2 (germline): SGHDN, FVKESK.